This entry concerns a single T cell receptor (beta chain). Given a much more abundant clone one base away, this may be a read error. This specimen belongs to a study of tumor-infiltrating lymphocytes in primary liver carcinoma. The V gene's germline CDR1 is PRHDT and CDR2 FYEKMQ (reference sequence). The CDR3 has 15 residues. For each extraction, RNA and DNA were obtained together from 20-30 mg of unsorted bulk tissue. Samples were taken from five separate regions of every tumor. From around 500 ng total RNA, TCR beta cDNA was generated with a primer in the constant region. Three nested multiplex PCR rounds, a slightly modified ARM-PCR method, built the TCR beta libraries. Forward primers for TRBV1-TRBV30 and a C-beta reverse primer served the first two PCR rounds, at roughly 10 cycles each. TCRdb called the multiplex PCR reads again in MiXCR, with one record for every CDR3 protein. The sample holds some 100,000 distinct CDR3 sequences, around two thirds seen once.

The genes are TRBV13 and TRBJ2-3; 9 bases line up with TRBD2. Sequencing used liver tumor tissue from sampling region 2. Subset of the sample: tumor region T2, inferior pole. The sequence derives from a woman aged 55 to 70 with primary liver carcinoma and hepatitis B virus infection. CDR3 residues: CACSRREGLGDTQYF. CDR3 coding DNA: TGTGCCTGCAGCAGGCGGGAGGGCCTCGGAGATACGCAGTATTTT.